The following is a T cell receptor beta chain sequence with its context. The sample originates from a study of blood T cell repertoires in COVID-19. The CDR3 loop spans 16 amino acids. V gave up 5 bases and J gave up 7 bases; unmatched junction bases: 10. The germline V gene encodes CDR1 SGHAT and CDR2 FQDESV (reference sequence). Residents of about two dozen US areas, aged 18 to 89 years, made up the participants. Sequencing was performed with immunoSEQ multiplex PCR; in TCRdb, only in-frame clones are kept and a portion is missing. Of 200,000 or so clones listed, approximately 80% are singletons. J is TRBJ1-6 and V is TRBV11-1, with 8 bases fitting TRBD1. The origin of this receptor is a woman aged 40-49 years with acute COVID-19. The sequenced material came from PBMCs or T cells enriched from blood (not recorded which). The CDR3 reads CASSPGGGQGNSPLHF. Here the CDR3 DNA reads TGTGCCAGCAGCCCTGGTGGCGGACAGGGAAATTCACCCCTCCACTTT.